The 9 T cell receptor beta chains below were found in one sample sequenced in a study of spatial heterogeneity in lung cancer. Study-level points and caveats: How many expanded intratumoral alpha and beta TCRs were present tracked the tumor mutation count, which was a count of nonsynonymous mutations.

Their cognate antigens are unknown. TCRdb reanalysed the 5' RACE reads using MiXCR and keeps one entry per CDR3 protein. The sample has fewer than 4,500 distinct CDR3 sequences; around 26% are singletons. The time point: sample taken at primary tumor resection. The sample in question was lung tumor tissue, obtained at surgery. These receptors all stem from a male donor with early-stage non-small cell lung cancer.

This clonotype appeared many times. This sequence joins TRBV2 and TRBJ1-3, with a tentative D call TRBD1 (5 bases). The length of the CDR3 is 15 residues. The V gene's germline CDR1 is SNHLY and CDR2 FYNNEI. Trimming took off 4 bases at V and 2 bases at J, with 12 bases between the two ends. CDR3 in DNA: TGTGCCAGCAGTGCTCCCCCAGGGACTGGAAACACCATATATTTT. Its translation is CASSAPPGTGNTIYF.

The J gene is TRBJ2-7, the V gene TRBV18, with unresolved D. The V end lost 5 bases, the J end lost 6 bases, and 14 bases lay between the germline ends. This CDR3 is 13 amino acids long. Germline CDR1 and CDR2: KGHSH and LQKENI. The CDR3 nucleotides are TGTGCCAGCTCAGCCCCCCTTCCCTCCGAGCAGTACTTC. It encodes CASSAPLPSEQYF. Filled out from reference TRBV18 and TRBJ2-7, the complete variable domain reads NAGVMQNPRHLVRRRGQEARLRCSPMKGHSHVYWYRQLPEEGLKFMVYLQKENIIDESGMPKERFSAEFPKEGPSILRIQQVVRGDSAAYFCASSAPLPSEQYFGPGTRLTVT.

The chain has TRBV4-1 and TRBJ2-7; the D call may be TRBD1 or TRBD2 (5 bases each). The CDR3 totals 16 residues. Germline V gene data show CDR1 as MGHRA and CDR2 as YSYEKL. V was shortened by 3 bases and J by 3 bases, with 18 bases between the two germline ends. CDR3 sequence: CASSQEPGTENYEQYF. The CDR3, as DNA: TGCGCCAGCAGCCAGGAACCCGGGACGGAGAACTACGAGCAGTACTTC.

The genes are TRBV7-9 and TRBJ2-1; 9 bases fit TRBD2. The germline V gene has CDR1 SEHNR and CDR2 FQNEAQ (reference sequence). The J segment lost 7 bases and the V segment lost 1 base, leaving 5 bases of the junction unmatched. This CDR3 comprises 15 residues. For the CDR3, the DNA is TGTGCCAGCAGCTTAGAACTAGCGGGTCTAAATGAGCAGTTCTTC. Residues: CASSLELAGLNEQFF.

The CDR3 region has the DNA TGTGCCAGCAGCCCAGGACACTACGTACCCGGGGCCAACGTCCTGACTTTC. Translated: CASSPGHYVPGANVLTF. The chain recombines TRBV12-3 or TRBV12-4 with TRBJ2-6; the D gene is possibly TRBD1 (5 bases). The CDR3 totals 17 residues. With 6 bases removed from V and 4 bases from J, the gap between germline ends came to 19 bases.

Concerning this clonotype itself: At one boundary the junction diverges from the germline segment, which might be a read error. The chain couples TRBV12-3 or TRBV12-4 to TRBJ2-5, with D maybe TRBD1 (5 bases). This CDR3 comprises 17 residues. The CDR3 sequence is CAGSFPRDRETQETQYF. The CDR3 bases are TGTGCCGGCAGTTTCCCCCGAGACAGAGAAACACAAGAGACCCAGTACTTC.

This clonotype occurred many times. This sequence joins TRBV5-1 and TRBJ2-7; D may match TRBD1 or TRBD2 (5 bases each). The CDR3 has 13 amino acids. The germline V and J ends were trimmed by 4 bases and 3 bases, with 11 bases remaining between them. From germline, CDR1 is SGHRS and CDR2 YFSETQ. The CDR3 region has the DNA TGCGCCAGCAGCACCTGGGGGAACTACGAGCAGTACTTC. Protein: CASSTWGNYEQYF.

The chain employs TRBV7-9 and TRBJ2-3; TRBD2 might be the D (5 bases). Per the germline V gene, CDR1 is SEHNR and CDR2 is FQNEAQ (reference sequence). The CDR3 runs to 11 residues. Trimming removed 8 bases from V and 6 bases from J, with 9 bases in between. The CDR3 here is CASPEGDTQYF. The CDR3, as DNA: TGTGCCAGCCCTGAGGGCGATACGCAGTATTTT.

Relative to its sample, this clonotype is medium-sized. The J gene is TRBJ1-5, the V gene TRBV7-2; TRBD1 agrees at 7 bases. V was pared by 5 bases and J by 1 base, with 5 bases of the junction left unmatched. Germline-derived CDR1 and CDR2 are SGHTA and FQGNSA. The CDR3 runs to 15 residues. CDR3 in DNA: TGTGCCAGCAGCCCCCTCAGGGGGAGCAATCAGCCCCAGCATTTT. Amino acids: CASSPLRGSNQPQHF.